This T cell receptor beta chain was captured in a study of blood T cells in healthy people across ages. Study-wide background: Capture via template switching afforded approximately one barcoded beta molecule per two T cells.

This clonotype was observed a few times. The use of a sample-barcoded 5' primer and a J-beta primer mix characterized a second PCR of 7 to 11 cycles. TCRdb redid the calling of the 5' RACE reads with MiXCR, one entry per CDR3 protein. This table has about 1,400,000 distinct CDR3 sequences, 35% to 45% appearing once. This CDR3 has 13 residues. Trimming removed 5 bases from V and 1 base from J, with 8 bases in between. CDR1 is SEHNR and CDR2 is FQNEAQ in the germline V gene (reference sequence). The TCR originated in a woman between 18 and 29 years old in good health. The rearrangement uses TRBV7-9 and TRBJ1-1; the D is unclear. What was sequenced was blood. CDR3 sequence: CASSQSGNTEAFF. CDR3 nucleotides: TGTGCCAGCAGCCAATCCGGGAACACTGAAGCTTTCTTT.